Below, 9 T cell receptor beta chains from the same sample are listed, as sequenced in a study of cytomegalovirus exposure and HLA in healthy donors. Amplification used 60 Vbeta primers and 13 Jbeta primers. The table came from immunoSEQ multiplex PCR; TCRdb's copy has only in-frame clones and leaves some out. This table has about 210,000 clones, about four fifths appearing once. Sequencing was performed on PBMCs. The receptors originated from a man between 35 and 55 years old in good health and CMV-seropositive.

As concerns this clone: The junction differs from germline at one of its ends, possibly a read error. This chain connects TRBV7-9 to TRBJ1-4; TRBD1 might be the D (6 bases). The length of the CDR3 is 16 residues. In germline, CDR1 is SEHNR, CDR2 FQNEAQ (reference sequence). The CDR3 loop is CSSSSGQSATNEKLFF. The DNA for the CDR3 is TGTTCCAGCAGCTCTGGACAGTCTGCAACTAATGAAAAACTGTTTTTT.

The J gene is TRBJ2-3, the V gene TRBV25-1; perhaps TRBD2 as D (6 bases). The V gene's germline CDR1 is MGHDK and CDR2 SYGVNS. Trimming took 8 bases from V and 7 from J, leaving 19 bases between them. The length of the CDR3 is 14 residues. The CDR3 DNA is TGTGCCAGCGCCCCGGGACTTGGCAGCCATACGCAGTATTTT. This sequence encodes CASAPGLGSHTQYF.

The CDR3 DNA sequence: TGCAGCGTTTCCGGGACTAGCGGGAGCAATAGGGGTTACTACAATGAGCAGTTCTTC. Protein sequence: CSVSGTSGSNRGYYNEQFF. This chain connects TRBV29-1 to TRBJ2-1, with 14 bases matching TRBD2. The CDR3 extends over 19 amino acids. J gave up 3 bases and V 5 bases, and 15 bases lay outside the gene matches. Germline CDR1 SQVTM, CDR2 ANQGSEA.

V and J are TRBV27 and TRBJ2-5, with 12 bases aligning to TRBD2. CDR3 length equals 17 residues. Germline assignment: CDR1 MNHEY and CDR2 SMNVEV (reference sequence). The V segment lost 5 bases and the J segment 5 bases; nucleotides outside the gene matches: 12. Here the CDR3 reads CASSPASGRAGWETQYF. In nucleotides, the CDR3 is TGTGCCAGCAGTCCCGCTAGCGGGAGGGCCGGGTGGGAGACCCAGTACTTC.

V usage is TRBV6-5 and J usage is TRBJ2-7; perhaps TRBD1 as D (5 bases). Trimming shortened V by 2 bases and J by 5 bases, and 16 bases separated the two germline ends. The CDR3 loop spans 15 amino acids. Germline CDR1 MNHEY, CDR2 SVGAGI. The CDR3 region has the DNA TGTGCCAGCAGTTACACGACGGCAGGGTGGGACGAGCAGTACTTC. Its protein product is CASSYTTAGWDEQYF.

The chain combines TRBV5-4 with TRBJ2-5; D perhaps matches TRBD1 (5 bases). V lost 4 bases to trimming and J lost 9 bases, with 13 bases between them. This CDR3 comprises 12 residues. Germline CDR1 is SGHNT and CDR2 is YYREEE (reference sequence). CDR3 residues: CASSLAEGAQYF. CDR3 DNA: TGTGCCAGCAGCCTGGCGGAAGGGGCCCAGTACTTC.

V is TRBV7-8 and J is TRBJ1-5; D perhaps matches TRBD1 (5 bases). CDR1 is SGHVS, CDR2 FQNEAQ, per germline. This CDR3 spans 16 amino acids. Trimming took off 2 bases at V and 2 bases at J, with 13 bases between the two ends. The DNA of the CDR3 is TGTGCCAGCAGCTTAAACGAGGGGAGGGGCAATCAGCCCCAGCATTTT. Its translation is CASSLNEGRGNQPQHF.

A few counts support this clone. CDR3: CASSRVKTEIYGYTF. CDR3 nucleotide sequence: TGCGCCAGCAGCCGCGTAAAGACGGAGATCTATGGCTACACCTTC. The rearrangement links TRBV5-1 to TRBJ1-2, with unresolved D. The germline V gene encodes CDR1 SGHRS and CDR2 YFSETQ. The germline V and J ends were trimmed by 4 bases and 4 bases, with 17 bases remaining between them. The CDR3 has 15 residues.

The J gene is TRBJ2-1, the V gene TRBV5-6; 8 bases map to TRBD1. Germline CDR1 and CDR2: SGHDT and YYEEEE. The V segment lost 4 bases and the J segment 3 bases; nucleotides outside the gene matches: 9. CDR3 length: 16 amino acids. CDR3 bases: TGTGCCAGCAGCCCGACAGGGGCAAACCTCTACAATGAGCAGTTCTTC. Amino acids: CASSPTGANLYNEQFF. The complete variable domain, with remaining parts taken from reference TRBV5-6 and TRBJ2-1, reads DAGVTQSPTHLIKTRGQQVTLRCSPKSGHDTVSWYQQALGQGPQFIFQYYEEEERQRGNFPDRFSGHQFPNYSSELNVNALLLGDSALYLCASSPTGANLYNEQFFGPGTRLTVL.